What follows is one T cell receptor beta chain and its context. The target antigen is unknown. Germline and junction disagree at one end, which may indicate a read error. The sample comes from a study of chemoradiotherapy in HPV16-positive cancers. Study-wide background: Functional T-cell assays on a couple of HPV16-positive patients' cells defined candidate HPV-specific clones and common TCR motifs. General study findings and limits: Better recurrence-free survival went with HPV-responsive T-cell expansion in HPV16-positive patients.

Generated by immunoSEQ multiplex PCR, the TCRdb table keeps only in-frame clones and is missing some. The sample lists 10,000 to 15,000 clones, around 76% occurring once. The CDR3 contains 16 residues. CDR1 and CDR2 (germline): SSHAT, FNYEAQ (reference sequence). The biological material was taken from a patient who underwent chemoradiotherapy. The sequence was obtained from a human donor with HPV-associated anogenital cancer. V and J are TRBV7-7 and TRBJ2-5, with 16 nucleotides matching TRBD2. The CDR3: CASSNEGLAGGETQYF. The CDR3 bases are TGTGCTAGCAGCAACGAGGGACTAGCGGGGGGGGAGACCCAGTACTTC.